Listed below are T cell receptor beta chains from one sample, sequenced in a study of early T cells in non-severe SARS-CoV-2 infection. TCRdb processed the 5' RACE reads anew with MiXCR; each CDR3 protein has one entry. The sample lists roughly 75,000 distinct CDR3 sequences; approximately 12% were seen once. Sample: whole blood. The source of these receptors is an adult who was a healthcare worker with PCR-confirmed SARS-CoV-2 infection or an uninfected control (not recorded which). Both conserved end residues are part of each CDR3. Fields, in order: clone size, J gene, V gene, D gene, CDR3 protein, CDR3 DNA. The D gene is left open where the match is weak. Clone size appears in some rows only: once, few, many, or a class for an expanded clone.

NA,TRBJ2-1,TRBV25-1,NA,CASSEFGSSSYNEQFF,TGTGCCAGCAGTGAATTTGGCAGCAGCTCCTACAATGAGCAGTTCTTC
few,TRBJ1-1,TRBV6-5,NA,CASSYKGPGTEAFF,TGTGCCAGCAGTTACAAGGGGCCGGGGACTGAAGCTTTCTTT
few,TRBJ2-3,TRBV6-5,TRBD1,CASRPGGAYTQYF,TGTGCCAGCAGACCAGGGGGCGCATATACGCAGTATTTT
NA,TRBJ1-1,TRBV18,NA,CASSPQSTEAFF,TGTGCCAGCTCACCCCAGTCCACTGAAGCTTTCTTT
few,TRBJ2-3,TRBV18,TRBD2,CASSFSGRTDTQYF,TGTGCCAGCTCATTTAGCGGGAGAACAGATACGCAGTATTTT
few,TRBJ2-1,TRBV7-3,TRBD2,CASSLQAGVSYNEQFF,TGTGCCAGCAGCCTCCAAGCGGGAGTCTCCTACAATGAGCAGTTCTTC
few,TRBJ1-6,TRBV6-6,NA,CASGPGEANSPLHF,TGTGCCAGCGGACCTGGTGAAGCGAATTCACCCCTCCACTTT
NA,TRBJ1-4,TRBV6-1,NA,CASRAQPVATNEKLFF,TGTGCCAGCAGGGCCCAGCCAGTCGCAACTAATGAAAAACTGTTTTTT
few,TRBJ2-2,TRBV21-1,NA,CASAPTVTNTGELFF,TGTGCCAGCGCGCCCACAGTAACGAACACCGGGGAGCTGTTTTTT
many,TRBJ2-1,TRBV9,NA,CASSFDLDEQFF,TGTGCCAGCAGCTTTGATTTGGATGAGCAGTTCTTC
many,TRBJ2-3,TRBV12-3/TRBV12-4,NA,CASSYTSPGDTQYF,TGTGCCAGCAGCTACACTAGCCCCGGTGATACGCAGTATTTT
many,TRBJ2-5,TRBV12-3/TRBV12-4,NA,CASSSSPRETQYF,TGTGCCAGCAGTTCTTCTCCCCGGGAGACCCAGTACTTC
NA,TRBJ2-3,TRBV20-1,NA,CSARGSGRGDTQYF,TGCAGTGCCAGAGGTAGCGGCCGTGGGGATACGCAGTATTTT
many,TRBJ2-7,TRBV29-1,NA,CSVEGQGDEQYF,TGCAGCGTTGAAGGCCAGGGCGACGAGCAGTACTTC
NA,TRBJ1-1,TRBV11-1,NA,CASSLRYTEAFF,TGTGCCAGCAGCTTACGGTACACTGAAGCTTTCTTT
NA,TRBJ2-5,TRBV29-1,NA,CSVRRGAAETQYF,TGCAGCGTACGGAGAGGGGCCGCGGAGACCCAGTACTTC
NA,TRBJ2-5,TRBV29-1,NA,CSVGLPPEETQYF,TGCAGCGTTGGTCTTCCCCCTGAGGAGACCCAGTACTTC
NA,TRBJ2-1,TRBV20-1,TRBD1,CSANRQGHNEQFF,TGCAGTGCCAATAGACAGGGCCACAATGAGCAGTTCTTC
NA,TRBJ1-1,TRBV2,TRBD1,CASSEALRGTARFCYF,TGTGCCAGCAGTGAAGCGCTTCGTGGGACAGCAAGGTTCTGCTACTTT
NA,TRBJ2-1,TRBV29-1,TRBD2,CSVEGLAGEGYNEQFF,TGCAGCGTTGAGGGGCTAGCGGGAGAGGGTTACAATGAGCAGTTCTTC
few,TRBJ2-1,TRBV7-9,TRBD2,CASGLHTSGNEQFF,TGTGCCAGTGGACTACATACTAGCGGGAATGAGCAGTTCTTC
few,TRBJ2-7,TRBV6-5,TRBD2,CASRETSKKIHEQYF,TGTGCCAGCAGGGAGACTAGCAAAAAAATCCACGAGCAGTACTTC
few,TRBJ2-5,TRBV29-1,NA,CSVTEGGETQYF,TGCAGCGTGACAGAGGGTGGGGAGACCCAGTACTTC
few,TRBJ2-1,TRBV30,TRBD2,CAWTFGTSGYNEQFF,TGTGCCTGGACTTTCGGGACTAGCGGTTACAATGAGCAGTTCTTC
many,TRBJ2-3,TRBV29-1,NA,CSVVSGGADTQYF,TGCAGCGTTGTCTCGGGGGGCGCCGATACGCAGTATTTT
NA,TRBJ2-1,TRBV3-1,NA,CASSQDGRLKNEQFF,TGTGCCAGCAGCCAAGACGGGCGCCTAAAAAATGAGCAGTTCTTC
NA,TRBJ2-5,TRBV20-1,TRBD1,CSAPGTAKETQYF,TGCAGTGCTCCCGGGACAGCTAAAGAGACCCAGTACTTC
few,TRBJ2-2,TRBV7-9,NA,CASSFGLRNTGELFF,TGTGCCAGCAGCTTCGGACTTCGAAACACCGGGGAGCTGTTTTTT
few,TRBJ2-3,TRBV27,NA,CASYRRREDTQYF,TGTGCCAGCTATCGCAGGAGGGAAGATACGCAGTATTTT
NA,TRBJ2-1,TRBV7-4,NA,CASSPARPEQFF,TGTGCCAGCAGCCCCGCCCGCCCTGAGCAGTTCTTC
NA,TRBJ2-5,TRBV11-2,NA,CASSPAYQETQYF,TGTGCCAGCAGCCCGGCGTACCAAGAGACCCAGTACTTC
NA,TRBJ2-3,TRBV6-5,TRBD2,CASSSLPGGGTDTQYF,TGTGCCAGCAGTTCCCTCCCGGGAGGGGGCACAGATACGCAGTATTTT
few,TRBJ2-5,TRBV30,NA,CAWSASPLSRERTYQETQYF,TGTGCCTGGAGTGCCTCCCCCCTGAGTAGGGAGCGGACATACCAAGAGACCCAGTACTTC
few,TRBJ2-7,TRBV3-1,TRBD1,CASNQQGRFYEQYF,TGTGCCAGCAACCAACAGGGGCGCTTCTACGAGCAGTACTTC
many,TRBJ2-1,TRBV2,NA,CASSAGGNYNEQFF,TGTGCCAGCAGTGCTGGCGGGAATTACAATGAGCAGTTCTTC
NA,TRBJ2-2,TRBV27,NA,CASSLFGRRGNTGELSF,TGTGCCAGCAGTTTATTTGGAAGACGGGGGAACACCGGGGAGCTGTCTTTT
few,TRBJ2-1,TRBV5-1,NA,CASLGTEYNEQFF,TGCGCCAGCCTCGGGACTGAATACAATGAGCAGTTCTTC
many,TRBJ1-1,TRBV21-1,NA,CASSKRDRATMNTEAFF,TGTGCCAGCAGCAAAAGGGACAGGGCGACGATGAACACTGAAGCTTTCTTT
many,TRBJ1-3,TRBV2,TRBD1,CASRDRGNTIYF,TGTGCCAGCCGGGACAGGGGCAACACCATATATTTT
NA,TRBJ2-7,TRBV28,TRBD2,CASSLTSGSSGQYF,TGTGCCAGCAGTTTAACTAGCGGGAGCTCTGGGCAGTACTTC